A selection of T cell receptor beta chains follows, all from one sample in a study of T cell changes during pregnancy in multiple sclerosis. Only in-frame clones appear in the TCRdb table, and some are missing; sequencing was by immunoSEQ multiplex PCR. The sample contains around 56,000 clones, about 88% of which appear only once. This specimen consisted of peripheral blood, obtained after pregnancy. Receptor source: a female donor with multiple sclerosis, enrolled in a pregnancy study. Each CDR3 is given with its conserved first and last residue. A D gene is named only where the DNA matches it firmly. A clone size is listed for some rows: how often the clone was seen (once, few, many), or a class if it is expanded.

abundance	d_gene	v_gene	j_gene	CDR3aa	CDR3nt
.	.	TRBV5-8	TRBJ1-5	CASSLGQASNQPQHF	TGTGCCAGCAGCCTTGGTCAGGCTAGCAATCAGCCCCAGCATTTT
.	TRBD2	TRBV5-8	TRBJ2-5	CASSLGSGGLQETQYF	TGTGCCAGCAGCTTGGGTAGCGGGGGCCTCCAAGAGACCCAGTACTTC
.	TRBD1	TRBV25-1	TRBJ1-2	CASSASQGAFNYGYTF	TGTGCCAGCAGTGCCTCACAGGGGGCGTTTAACTATGGCTACACCTTC
.	.	TRBV28	TRBJ2-4	CASSPLAAVLAKNIQYF	TGTGCCAGCAGTCCTTTAGCCGCAGTACTAGCCAAAAACATTCAGTACTTC
.	.	TRBV9	TRBJ2-7	CASSVDSRSYEQYF	TGTGCCAGCAGCGTAGACTCGAGATCCTACGAGCAGTACTTC
.	TRBD1	TRBV19	TRBJ1-5	CASSTLGTGANQPQHF	TGTGCCAGTAGTACGTTAGGGACAGGGGCAAATCAGCCCCAGCATTTT
.	TRBD1	TRBV7-2	TRBJ2-7	CASSTTGTGLYEQYF	TGTGCCAGCAGCACCACCGGGACAGGCCTCTACGAGCAGTACTTC
once	TRBD1	TRBV6-5	TRBJ2-1	CASSLGQPYNEQFF	TGTGCCAGCAGCCTGGGACAGCCCTACAATGAGCAGTTCTTC
.	.	TRBV19	TRBJ2-5	CASRRQPQETQYF	TGTGCCAGCCGGCGACAGCCCCAAGAGACCCAGTACTTC
.	.	TRBV25-1	TRBJ2-5	CASSERGSLKTQYF	TGTGCCAGCAGTGAAAGGGGGAGTTTGAAGACCCAGTACTTC
.	TRBD1	TRBV19	TRBJ2-5	CASSISRTGQETQYF	TGTGCCAGTAGTATCAGTCGGACAGGCCAAGAGACCCAGTACTTC
.	.	TRBV11-2	TRBJ1-1	CASSGRPGGVLNTEAFF	TGTGCCAGCAGCGGCCGGCCGGGGGGAGTACTGAACACTGAAGCTTTCTTT
.	TRBD2	TRBV7-8	TRBJ2-6	CASSSRTLAGGTGSSGANVLTF	TGTGCCAGCAGCTCCCGAACACTAGCGGGGGGCACCGGCTCCTCTGGGGCCAACGTCCTGACTTTC